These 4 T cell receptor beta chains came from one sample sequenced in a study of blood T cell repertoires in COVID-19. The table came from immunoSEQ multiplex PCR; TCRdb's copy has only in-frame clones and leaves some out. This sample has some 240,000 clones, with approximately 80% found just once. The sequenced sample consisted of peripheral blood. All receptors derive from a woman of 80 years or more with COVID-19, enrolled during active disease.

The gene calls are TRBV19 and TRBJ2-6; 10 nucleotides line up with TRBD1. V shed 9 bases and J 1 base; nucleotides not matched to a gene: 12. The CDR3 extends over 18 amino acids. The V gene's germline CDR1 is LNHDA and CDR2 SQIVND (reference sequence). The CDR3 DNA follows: TGTGCCAGCACAAAGGGACAGGGGTCATCATCTGGGGCCAACGTCCTGACTTTC. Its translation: CASTKGQGSSSGANVLTF.

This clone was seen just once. This CDR3 is CASSLGQGHEQYF. CDR3 DNA sequence: TGTGCCAGCAGCCTCGGACAGGGCCACGAGCAGTACTTC. V and J are TRBV3-1 (or the pseudogene TRBV3-2) and TRBJ2-7; 8 nucleotides match TRBD1. V was clipped by 4 bases and J by 5 bases; unmatched bases: 4. The CDR3 length is 13 residues. Germline V gives CDR1 LGHDT, CDR2 YNNKEL (reference sequence).

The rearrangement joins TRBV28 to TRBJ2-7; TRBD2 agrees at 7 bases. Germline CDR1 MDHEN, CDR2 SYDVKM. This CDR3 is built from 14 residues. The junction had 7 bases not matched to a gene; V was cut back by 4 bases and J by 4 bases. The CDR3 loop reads CASSSPRGVYEQYF. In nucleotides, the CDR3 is TGTGCCAGCAGTTCCCCTCGGGGGGTGTACGAGCAGTACTTC.

For the CDR3, the DNA is TGTGCCAGCAGGGACTGGACGGCCGCGAATGAAAAACTGTTTTTT. Translated, it gives CASRDWTAANEKLFF. The chain couples TRBV6-5 to TRBJ1-4; D not resolved. V shed 6 bases and J shed 5 bases, with 16 bases lying between them. Germline CDR1 MNHEY, CDR2 SVGAGI. The CDR3 is made up of 15 amino acids.